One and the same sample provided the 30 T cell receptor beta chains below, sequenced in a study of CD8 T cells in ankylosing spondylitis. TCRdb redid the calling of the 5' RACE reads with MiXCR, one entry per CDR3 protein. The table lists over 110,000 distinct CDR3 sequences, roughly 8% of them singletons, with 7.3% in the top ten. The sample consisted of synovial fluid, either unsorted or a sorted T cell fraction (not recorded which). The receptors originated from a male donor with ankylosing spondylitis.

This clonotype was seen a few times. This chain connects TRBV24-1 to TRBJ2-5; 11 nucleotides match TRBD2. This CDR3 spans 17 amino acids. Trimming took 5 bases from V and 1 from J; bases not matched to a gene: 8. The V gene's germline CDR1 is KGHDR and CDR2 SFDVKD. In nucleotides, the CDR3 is TGTGCCACCAGTGGCATTAGCGGGGGGGCCACCCAAGAGACCCAGTACTTC. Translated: CATSGISGGATQETQYF.

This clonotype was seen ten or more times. CDR3 sequence reads: CASSPSRGTSNYGYTF. CDR3 DNA: TGTGCCAGCTCACCCTCCCGGGGGACATCTAACTATGGCTACACCTTC. The genes are TRBV18 and TRBJ1-2, with D perhaps matching TRBD1 (6 bases). The CDR3 loop spans 16 amino acids. Trimming shortened V by 3 bases and J by 0 bases, and 14 bases separated the two germline ends. Germline V CDR1 and CDR2: KGHSH, LQKENI.

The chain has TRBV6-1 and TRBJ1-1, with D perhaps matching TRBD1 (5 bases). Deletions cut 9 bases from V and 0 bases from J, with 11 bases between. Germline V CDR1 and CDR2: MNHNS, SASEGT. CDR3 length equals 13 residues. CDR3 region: CASRQGLNTEAFF. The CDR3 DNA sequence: TGTGCCAGTCGGCAGGGTTTGAACACTGAAGCTTTCTTT.

The CDR3 DNA sequence: TGTGCCATCAGTGAGAATTTTCAGCCCCAGCATTTT. Translating gives CAISENFQPQHF. The genes are TRBV10-3 and TRBJ1-5; D is uncertain. This CDR3 is built from 12 residues. V lost 2 bases, J lost 6 bases, and 5 bases lay in between. Germline V gene sequence: CDR1 ENHRY, CDR2 SYGVKD.

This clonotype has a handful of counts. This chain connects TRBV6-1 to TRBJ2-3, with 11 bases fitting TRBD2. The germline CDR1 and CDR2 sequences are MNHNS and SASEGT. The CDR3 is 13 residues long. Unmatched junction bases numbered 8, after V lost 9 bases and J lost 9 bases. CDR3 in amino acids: CASIAGGRRTQYF. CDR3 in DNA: TGTGCCAGTATAGCGGGGGGGCGGCGAACGCAGTATTTT.

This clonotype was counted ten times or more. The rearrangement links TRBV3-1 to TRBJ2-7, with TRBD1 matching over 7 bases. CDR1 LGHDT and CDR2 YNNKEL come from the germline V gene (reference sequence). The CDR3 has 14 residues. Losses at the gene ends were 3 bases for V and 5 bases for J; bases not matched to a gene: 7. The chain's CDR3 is CASSHKTGYHEQYF. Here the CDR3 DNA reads TGTGCCAGCAGCCACAAGACAGGGTACCACGAGCAGTACTTC.

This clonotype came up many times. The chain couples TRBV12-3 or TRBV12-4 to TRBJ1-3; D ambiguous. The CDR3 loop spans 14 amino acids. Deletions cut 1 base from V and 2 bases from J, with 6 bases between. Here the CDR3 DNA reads TGTGCCAGCAGTTTAGGGTGGACTGGAAACACCATATATTTT. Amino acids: CASSLGWTGNTIYF.

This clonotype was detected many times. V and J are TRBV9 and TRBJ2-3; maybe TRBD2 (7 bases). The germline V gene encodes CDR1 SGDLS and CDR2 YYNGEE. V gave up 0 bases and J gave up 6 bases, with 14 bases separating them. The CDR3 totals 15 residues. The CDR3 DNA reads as TGTGCCAGCAGCGTAGAGGGGGGGACTTTGGATACGCAGTATTTT. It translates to CASSVEGGTLDTQYF.

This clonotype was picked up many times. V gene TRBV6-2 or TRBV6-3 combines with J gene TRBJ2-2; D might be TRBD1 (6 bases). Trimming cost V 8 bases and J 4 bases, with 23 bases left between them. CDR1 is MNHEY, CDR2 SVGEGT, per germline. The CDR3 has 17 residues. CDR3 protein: CASSLRTGQLGTGELFF. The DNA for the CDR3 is TGTGCCAGCTCGCTGCGAACGGGACAACTAGGCACCGGGGAGCTGTTTTTT.

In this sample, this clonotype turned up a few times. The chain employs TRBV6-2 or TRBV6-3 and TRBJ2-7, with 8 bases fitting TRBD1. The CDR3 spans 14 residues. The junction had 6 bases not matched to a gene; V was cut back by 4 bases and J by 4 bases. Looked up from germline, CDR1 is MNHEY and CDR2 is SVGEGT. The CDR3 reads CASSFGQGIYEQYF. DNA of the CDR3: TGTGCCAGCAGTTTCGGACAGGGCATTTACGAGCAGTACTTC.

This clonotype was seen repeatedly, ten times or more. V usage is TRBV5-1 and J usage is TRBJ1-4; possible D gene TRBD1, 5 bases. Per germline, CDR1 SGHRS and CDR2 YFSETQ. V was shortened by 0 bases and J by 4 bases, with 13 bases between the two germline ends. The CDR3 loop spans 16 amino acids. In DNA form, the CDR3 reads TGCGCCAGCAGCTTGGCTCCGGGACGGCTTAATGAAAAACTGTTTTTT. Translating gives CASSLAPGRLNEKLFF.

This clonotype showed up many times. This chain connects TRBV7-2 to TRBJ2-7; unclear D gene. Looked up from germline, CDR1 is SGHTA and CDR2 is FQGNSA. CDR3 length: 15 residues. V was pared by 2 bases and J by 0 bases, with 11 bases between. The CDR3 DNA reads TGTGCCAGCAGCTTAACCCCCCAGAGCTCCTACGAGCAGTACTTC. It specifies CASSLTPQSSYEQYF.

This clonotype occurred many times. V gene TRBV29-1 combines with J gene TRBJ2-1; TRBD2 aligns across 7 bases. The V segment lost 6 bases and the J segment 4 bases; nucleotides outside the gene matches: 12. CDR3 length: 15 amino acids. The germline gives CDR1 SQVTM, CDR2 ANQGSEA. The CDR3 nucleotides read TGCAGCGTCCCCCCGGGCCAGCGGGGTTACAATGAGCAGTTCTTC. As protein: CSVPPGQRGYNEQFF.

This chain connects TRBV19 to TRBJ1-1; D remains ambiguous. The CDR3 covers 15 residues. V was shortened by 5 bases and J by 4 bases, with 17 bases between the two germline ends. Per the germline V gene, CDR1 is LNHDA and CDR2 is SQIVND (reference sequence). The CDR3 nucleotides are TGTGCCAGTAGTGGGGAAGAATGGGGATTCACTGAAGCTTTCTTT. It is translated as CASSGEEWGFTEAFF.

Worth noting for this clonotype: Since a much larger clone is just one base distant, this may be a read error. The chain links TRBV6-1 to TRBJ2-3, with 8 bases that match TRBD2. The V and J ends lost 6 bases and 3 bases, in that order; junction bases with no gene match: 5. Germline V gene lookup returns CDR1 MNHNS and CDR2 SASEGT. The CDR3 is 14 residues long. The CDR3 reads CASRRTGGTDTQYF. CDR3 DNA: TGTGCCAGCAGGCGTACGGGAGGGACAGATACGCAGTATTTT.

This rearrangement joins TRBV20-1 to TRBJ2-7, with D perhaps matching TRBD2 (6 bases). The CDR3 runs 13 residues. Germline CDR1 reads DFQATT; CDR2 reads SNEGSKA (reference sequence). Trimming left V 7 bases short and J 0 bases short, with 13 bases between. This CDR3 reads CSGGDGPSYEQYF. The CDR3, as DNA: TGCAGTGGGGGGGACGGACCCTCCTACGAGCAGTACTTC.

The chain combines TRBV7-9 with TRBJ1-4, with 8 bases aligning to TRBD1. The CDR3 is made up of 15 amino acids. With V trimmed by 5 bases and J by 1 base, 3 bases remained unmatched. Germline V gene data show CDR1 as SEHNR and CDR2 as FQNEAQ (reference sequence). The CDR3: CASSMDRETNEKLFF. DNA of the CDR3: TGTGCCAGCAGCATGGACAGGGAAACTAATGAAAAACTGTTTTTT.

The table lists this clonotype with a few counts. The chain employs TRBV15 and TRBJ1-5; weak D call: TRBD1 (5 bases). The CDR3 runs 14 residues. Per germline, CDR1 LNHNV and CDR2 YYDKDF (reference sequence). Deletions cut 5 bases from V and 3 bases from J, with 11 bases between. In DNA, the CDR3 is TGTGCCACCAGCCCCAGACAGCACAATCAGCCCCAGCATTTT. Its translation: CATSPRQHNQPQHF.

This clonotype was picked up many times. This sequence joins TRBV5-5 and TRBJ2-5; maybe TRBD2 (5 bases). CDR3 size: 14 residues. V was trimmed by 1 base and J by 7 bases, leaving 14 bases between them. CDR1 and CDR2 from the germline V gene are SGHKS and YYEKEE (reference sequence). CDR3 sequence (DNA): TGTGCCAGCAGCTTGCGGCTAGCTGTGGGGACCCAGTACTTC. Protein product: CASSLRLAVGTQYF.

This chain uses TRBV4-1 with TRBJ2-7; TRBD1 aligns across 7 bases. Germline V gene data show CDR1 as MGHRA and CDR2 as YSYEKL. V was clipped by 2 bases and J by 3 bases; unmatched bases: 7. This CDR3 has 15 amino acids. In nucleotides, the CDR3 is TGCGCCAGCAGCCAAAGAACAGGGGAAGACTACGAGCAGTACTTC. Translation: CASSQRTGEDYEQYF.

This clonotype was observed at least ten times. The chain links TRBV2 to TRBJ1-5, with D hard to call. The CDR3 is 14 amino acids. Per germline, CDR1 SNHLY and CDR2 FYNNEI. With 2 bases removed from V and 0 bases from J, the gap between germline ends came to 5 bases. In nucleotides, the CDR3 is TGTGCCAGCAGTGAATCACATAGCAATCAGCCCCAGCATTTT. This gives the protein CASSESHSNQPQHF.

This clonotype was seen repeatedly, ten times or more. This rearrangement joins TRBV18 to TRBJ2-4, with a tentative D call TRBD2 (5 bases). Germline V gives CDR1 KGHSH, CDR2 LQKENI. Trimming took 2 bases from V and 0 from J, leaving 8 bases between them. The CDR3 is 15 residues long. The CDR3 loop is CASSPAGLAKNIQYF. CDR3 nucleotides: TGTGCCAGCTCACCAGCCGGACTAGCCAAAAACATTCAGTACTTC.

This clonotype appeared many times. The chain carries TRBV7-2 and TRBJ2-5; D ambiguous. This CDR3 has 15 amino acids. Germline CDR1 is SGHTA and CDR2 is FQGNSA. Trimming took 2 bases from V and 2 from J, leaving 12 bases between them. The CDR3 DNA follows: TGTGCCAGCAGCTTAAACAAGGGTACACAAGAGACCCAGTACTTC. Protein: CASSLNKGTQETQYF.

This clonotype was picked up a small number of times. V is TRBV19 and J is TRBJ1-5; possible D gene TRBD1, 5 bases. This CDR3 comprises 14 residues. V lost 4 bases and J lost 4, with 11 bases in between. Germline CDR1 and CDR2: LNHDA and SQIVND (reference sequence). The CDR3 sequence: CASSRRQTNQPQHF. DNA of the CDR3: TGTGCCAGTAGTAGGAGACAGACTAATCAGCCCCAGCATTTT.

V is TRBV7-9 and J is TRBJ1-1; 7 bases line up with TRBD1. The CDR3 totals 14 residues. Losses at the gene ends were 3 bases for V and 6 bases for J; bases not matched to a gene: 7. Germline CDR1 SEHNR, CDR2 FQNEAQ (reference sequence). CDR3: CASSFRDSNPEAFF. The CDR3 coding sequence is TGTGCCAGCAGCTTCCGGGACAGTAATCCTGAAGCTTTCTTT.

CDR3 amino acids: CASSQGVAAGRTQYF. CDR3 nucleotides: TGTGCCAGCAGCCAAGGGGTAGCGGCTGGGCGGACCCAGTACTTC. This rearrangement joins TRBV14 to TRBJ2-5, with TRBD2 as a possible D gene (6 bases). V lost 1 base and J 7 bases, leaving 16 bases between the germline ends. Germline V gene lookup returns CDR1 SGHDN and CDR2 FVKESK. The CDR3 contains 15 residues. The full variable domain, in which reference TRBV14 and TRBJ2-5 provide the parts outside the CDR3, is EAGVTQFPSHSVIEKGQTVTLRCDPISGHDNLYWYRRVMGKEIKFLLHFVKESKQDESGMPNNRFLAERTGGTYSTLKVQPAELEDSGVYFCASSQGVAAGRTQYFGPGTRLLVL.

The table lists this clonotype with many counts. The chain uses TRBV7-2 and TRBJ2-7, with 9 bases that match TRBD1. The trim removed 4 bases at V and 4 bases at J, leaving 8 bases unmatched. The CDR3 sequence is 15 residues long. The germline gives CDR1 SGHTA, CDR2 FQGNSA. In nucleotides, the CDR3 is TGTGCCAGCAGCTCCTACAGGGGGCCTCTATACGAGCAGTACTTC. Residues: CASSSYRGPLYEQYF. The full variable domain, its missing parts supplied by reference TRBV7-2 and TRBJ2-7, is GAGVSQSPSNKVTEKGKDVELRCDPISGHTALYWYRQSLGQGLEFLIYFQGNSAPDKSGLPSDRFSAERTGGSVSTLTIQRTQQEDSAVYLCASSSYRGPLYEQYFGPGTRLTVT.

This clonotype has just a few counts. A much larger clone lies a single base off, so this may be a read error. CDR3 residues: CSALYGTGVETQYF. The CDR3 DNA is TGCAGTGCATTGTACGGGACAGGGGTAGAGACCCAGTACTTC. V gene TRBV20-1 combines with J gene TRBJ2-5; 10 nucleotides match TRBD1. Looked up from germline, CDR1 is DFQATT and CDR2 is SNEGSKA (reference sequence). This CDR3 has 14 amino acids. Trimming cost V 6 bases and J 4 bases; bases outside gene matches: 8.

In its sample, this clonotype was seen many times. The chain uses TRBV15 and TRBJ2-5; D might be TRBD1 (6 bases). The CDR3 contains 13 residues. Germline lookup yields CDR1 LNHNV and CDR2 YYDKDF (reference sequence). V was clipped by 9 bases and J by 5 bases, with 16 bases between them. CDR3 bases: TGTGCCACACAGGGTAATCGCCGGGAGACCCAGTACTTC. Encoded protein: CATQGNRRETQYF.

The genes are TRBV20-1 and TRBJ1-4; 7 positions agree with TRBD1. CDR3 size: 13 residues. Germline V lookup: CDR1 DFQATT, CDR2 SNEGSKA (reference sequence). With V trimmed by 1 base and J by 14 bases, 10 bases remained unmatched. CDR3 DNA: TGCAGTGCTAGAGGTGACAGGGATCTTAGTCTGTTTTTT. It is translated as CSARGDRDLSLFF.